This TCR beta chain is from a study of OX40 agonist ivuxolimab in advanced cancers. About the full investigation: Ivuxolimab, which targeted the costimulatory receptor OX40 (CD134), was an agonistic, fully human IgG2 monoclonal antibody. Patients were allowed to have had prior anti-PD-1, anti-PD-L1 or anti-CTLA-4 therapy, and approximately 40% of the dose-escalation patients had been treated with checkpoint inhibitors. Partial responses occurred in three dose-escalation patients: two with cutaneous melanoma and one with hepatocellular carcinoma. The paper reports the monotherapy dose-escalation portion (N of about 47 patients) of the phase I ivuxolimab trial. The dose-escalation cohort was about 86% male with a mean age of around 62 years, ranging from roughly 20 to 80. Intravenous ivuxolimab was administered to patients every 2 weeks at six dose levels: 0.01, 0.1, 0.3, 1.5, 3 and 10 mg/kg. Of the 50 to 55 patients in dose escalation, some 19 had hepatocellular carcinoma, about 15 had melanoma, 9 had renal cell carcinoma and 9 had head and neck cancer. Peripheral TCRbeta sequencing aimed to test whether ivuxolimab altered TCR sequence diversity and caused clonal T-cell expansion.

Study-level results and caveats: Low levels of normalized T-cell clonal expansion were also shown by some nonresponding patients. In the 0.1-3.0 mg/kg groups, partial responders had among the lowest normalized peripheral clonal expansion, particularly in CD8+ T cells. The antigen specificity of the peripheral T cells that underwent clonal expansion was not determined. Clonal expansion of both CD4+ and CD8+ blood T cells was observed from baseline to week 6 at doses 0.1 to 3.0 mg/kg. After ivuxolimab, expanded clones were on average more numerous among CD8+ T cells than among CD4+ T cells.

For sequencing of the TCRbeta CDR3 region, genomic DNA was extracted from the sorted cells. The immunoSEQ Assay was used for sequencing of TCRbeta CDR3 regions. Drawn from immuneACCESS, this table holds only the in-frame rearrangements with V and J called that TCRdb kept. Clones are partly lost; checked studies trace under half to an unresolved V gene and leave the rest unexplained. In all, the sample holds some 86,000 clones, and around 94% of those were seen once. Of the sample, 8.5% to 10% falls within the top ten clones. Inclusive of the bounding cysteine and phenylalanine, the CDR3 is 10 residues long. Only the CDR3 region is kept as DNA, spanning 30 bases read in frame from base 1. The germline V gene provides CDR1 SQVTM and CDR2 ANQGSEA. Trimming removed 7 bases from V and 4 bases from J, leaving 7 bases between the germline ends. Patients with autoimmune disease history or receiving systemic immunosuppression were excluded from the trial. In every dose cohort, peripheral blood was drawn for TCR sequencing at baseline, cycle 4 day 1, and cycle 7 day 1. Samples were obtained from an open-label, multicenter, first-in-human phase I dose-escalation trial of ivuxolimab. Adults with locally advanced or metastatic head and neck squamous cell, hepatocellular, melanoma or renal cell carcinoma were enrolled in the trial. Before TCR sequencing, CD4+ T cells and CD8+ T cells from peripheral blood were sorted into separate populations.

Only one count was recorded for this clone. Its antigen is currently not known. Base qualities are not provided; no much larger clone lies one nucleotide away. Material: CD4+ or CD8+ T cells sorted from blood, obtained in a trial of the OX40 agonist ivuxolimab. The rearrangement joined TRBV29-1 to TRBJ1-1; no D gene call is confident. The receptor was isolated from an adult with an advanced solid tumor such as melanoma, head and neck, liver or kidney cancer. The DNA sequence reads TGCAGCGCCGTAGGCACTGAAGCTTTCTTT. Translation gives CSAVGTEAFF.